The 13 T cell receptor beta chains in this list originate from one sample, sequenced in a study of graft-versus-host responses after intestinal transplantation. TCRdb's table, derived via immunoSEQ multiplex PCR, lists solely in-frame clones and lacks some. Here the sample spans some 25,000 clones, about 93% being singletons. This specimen was PBMCs, taken roughly 32 days after intestinal transplant. These receptors came from a human patient who received an intestinal transplant, so some T cells may come from the graft donor.

The CDR3 coding sequence is TGTGCCAGTAGTAGCCACACCAGGGGGCGAGAGACCCAGTACTTC. This gives the protein CASSSHTRGRETQYF. The chain is built from TRBV19 and TRBJ2-5; 8 nucleotides align to TRBD1. This CDR3 has 15 amino acids. V dropped 4 bases and J dropped 4; count of bases not matched to a gene: 8. Germline V CDR1 and CDR2: LNHDA, SQIVND (reference sequence).

This clone was detected once. The chain carries TRBV5-5 and TRBJ2-7, with a tentative D call TRBD2 (5 bases). V was cut by 4 bases and J by 2 bases, with 22 bases left in between. The CDR3 has 17 residues. Germline V gene data show CDR1 as SGHKS and CDR2 as YYEKEE (reference sequence). The CDR3 bases are TGTGCCAGCAGCCAAAAATACGGGGTTATAGGTACCTACGAGCAGTACTTC. Translated, it gives CASSQKYGVIGTYEQYF.

The chain recombines TRBV28 with TRBJ2-4, with D possibly matching TRBD2 (7 bases). Per germline, CDR1 MDHEN and CDR2 SYDVKM. This CDR3 has 18 residues. V shed 3 bases and J shed 4 bases, with 22 bases lying between them. CDR3 coding DNA: TGTGCCAGCAGTTTTGGGGGGGCAACGACAGGTCTGAAAAACATTCAGTACTTC. Translated: CASSFGGATTGLKNIQYF.

The chain carries TRBV6-5 and TRBJ2-7; 9 nucleotides line up with TRBD1. There are 14 residues in the CDR3. Germline values: CDR1 MNHEY, CDR2 SVGAGI. V was pared by 6 bases and J by 2 bases, with 5 bases of the junction left unmatched. CDR3 amino acids: CASSFDRGAYEQYF. CDR3 DNA: TGTGCCAGCAGCTTCGACAGGGGGGCCTACGAGCAGTACTTC.

The rearrangement uses TRBV27 and TRBJ1-5; D perhaps matches TRBD1 (6 bases). Germline CDR1 reads MNHEY; CDR2 reads SMNVEV (reference sequence). Trimming shortened V by 10 bases and J by 6 bases, and 19 bases separated the two germline ends. This CDR3 comprises 14 residues. The CDR3 DNA follows: TGTGCCACCCAACCTAGGGGGGGGGCTCAGCCCCAGCATTTT. Protein sequence: CATQPRGGAQPQHF.

The chain is built from TRBV28 and TRBJ2-2; 7 positions agree with TRBD1. The junction had 8 bases not matched to a gene; V was cut back by 6 bases and J by 7 bases. CDR1 is MDHEN, CDR2 SYDVKM, per germline. The CDR3 spans 14 residues. The CDR3 bases are TGTGCCAGCAGACCACAGGGGTGGTTCGGGGAGCTGTTTTTT. It translates to CASRPQGWFGELFF. The full variable domain, in which reference TRBV28 and TRBJ2-2 provide the parts outside the CDR3, is DVKVTQSSRYLVKRTGEKVFLECVQDMDHENMFWYRQDPGLGLRLIYFSYDVKMKEKGDIPEGYSVSREKKERFSLILESASTNQTSMYLCASRPQGWFGELFFGEGSRLTVL.

V usage is TRBV5-1 and J usage is TRBJ2-1; 7 bases align to TRBD1. The ends lost 3 bases at V and 7 bases at J; junction bases unmatched: 13. Germline-derived CDR1 and CDR2 are SGHRS and YFSETQ. CDR3 length: 16 residues. CDR3 bases: TGCGCCAGCAGCTCCCCCGAAGGGGGCAGGGATAATGAGCAGTTCTTC. This gives the protein CASSSPEGGRDNEQFF.

The chain joins TRBV10-1 to TRBJ2-4; possibly TRBD2 for D (6 bases). The germline CDR1 and CDR2 sequences are WNHNN and SYGVQD (reference sequence). CDR3 size: 16 residues. Trimming left V 7 bases short and J 3 bases short, with 19 bases between. The DNA for the CDR3 is TGCGCCAGCACCCCCCCCCGTACTAGCAGCAAAAACATTCAGTACTTC. This encodes CASTPPRTSSKNIQYF.

The chain combines TRBV5-1 with TRBJ2-4; 8 nucleotides align to TRBD1. CDR3 length: 16 amino acids. Germline CDR1 reads SGHRS; CDR2 reads YFSETQ. The V gene end was trimmed by 2 bases and the J gene end by 0 bases; junction bases not matched to a gene: 4. CDR3 residues: CASSFEQGVAKNIQYF. CDR3 nucleotide sequence: TGCGCCAGCAGCTTCGAACAGGGGGTAGCCAAAAACATTCAGTACTTC. Together with reference TRBV5-1 and TRBJ2-4, the CDR3 gives the full variable domain: KAGVTQTPRYLIKTRGQQVTLSCSPISGHRSVSWYQQTPGQGLQFLFEYFSETQRNKGNFPGRFSGRQFSNSRSEMNVSTLELGDSALYLCASSFEQGVAKNIQYFGAGTRLSVL.

The DNA of the CDR3 is TGTGCCAGCAGCTTAGGTGCCAATGAGCAGTTCTTC. Translating gives CASSLGANEQFF. The chain uses TRBV7-9 and TRBJ2-1, with D unresolved. V was shortened by 1 base and J by 6 bases, with 4 bases between the two germline ends. In germline, CDR1 is SEHNR, CDR2 FQNEAQ (reference sequence). CDR3 length: 12 amino acids.

This rearrangement joins TRBV4-1 to TRBJ1-2; the D gene is possibly TRBD1 (6 bases). The germline V gene has CDR1 MGHRA and CDR2 YSYEKL. Trimming took 0 bases from V and 3 from J, leaving 8 bases between them. This CDR3 contains 14 residues. CDR3 bases: TGCGCCAGCAGCCAAGACAGGGGTTACTATGGCTACACCTTC. Its protein product is CASSQDRGYYGYTF.

The chain has TRBV7-2 and TRBJ2-3; D may be TRBD2 (5 bases). Germline assignment: CDR1 SGHTA and CDR2 FQGNSA. The V gene lost 4 bases and the J gene lost 2 bases, with 7 bases spanning the gap. This CDR3 comprises 13 residues. CDR3 DNA: TGTGCCAGCAGCTCCCGGGACACAGATACGCAGTATTTT. Translating it yields CASSSRDTDTQYF.

The V call is TRBV28, the J call TRBJ1-2; D is unclear. The germline V gene has CDR1 MDHEN and CDR2 SYDVKM. The CDR3 extends over 14 amino acids. Trimming shortened V by 0 bases and J by 2 bases, and 7 bases separated the two germline ends. The CDR3 DNA reads as TGTGCCAGCAGTTTATGGGCGGCCAACTATGGCTACACCTTC. It specifies CASSLWAANYGYTF.